Below, 3 T cell receptor beta chains from the same sample are listed, as sequenced in a study of blood T cell repertoires in COVID-19. Data came from immunoSEQ multiplex PCR; TCRdb stores just in-frame clones and leaves some out. The top ten hold over 7.5% of the sample, which has more than 150,000 clones, approximately 86% seen once. Sequencing was carried out using peripheral blood. The receptors stem from a woman aged 80 or older with acute or convalescent COVID-19.

The chain combines TRBV27 with TRBJ2-6; D is undetermined. The CDR3 extends over 14 amino acids. Trimming shortened V by 8 bases and J by 4 bases, and 12 bases separated the two germline ends. Germline CDR1 and CDR2: MNHEY and SMNVEV (reference sequence). CDR3 nucleotides: TGTGCCAGCTTCTCTCTGTTGGGGGCCAACGTCCTGACTTTC. This sequence encodes CASFSLLGANVLTF.

The table lists this clone with a few counts. The rearrangement links TRBV9 to TRBJ2-7; 7 nucleotides line up with TRBD2. J gave up 9 bases and V 3 bases, and 9 bases lay outside the gene matches. Germline-derived CDR1 and CDR2 are SGDLS and YYNGEE. The CDR3 totals 13 residues. The CDR3 loop is CASSALGGRVQYF. The CDR3 coding sequence is TGTGCCAGCAGCGCTCTGGGAGGGAGAGTGCAGTACTTC.

The sample holds a few counts of this clone. V is TRBV20-1 and J is TRBJ2-5; no firm D call. Germline V lookup: CDR1 DFQATT, CDR2 SNEGSKA (reference sequence). V lost 6 bases and J lost 0, with 5 bases in between. The CDR3 covers 11 residues. The CDR3 bases are TGCAGTGCCCGCGACCAAGAGACCCAGTACTTC. This translates into CSARDQETQYF.